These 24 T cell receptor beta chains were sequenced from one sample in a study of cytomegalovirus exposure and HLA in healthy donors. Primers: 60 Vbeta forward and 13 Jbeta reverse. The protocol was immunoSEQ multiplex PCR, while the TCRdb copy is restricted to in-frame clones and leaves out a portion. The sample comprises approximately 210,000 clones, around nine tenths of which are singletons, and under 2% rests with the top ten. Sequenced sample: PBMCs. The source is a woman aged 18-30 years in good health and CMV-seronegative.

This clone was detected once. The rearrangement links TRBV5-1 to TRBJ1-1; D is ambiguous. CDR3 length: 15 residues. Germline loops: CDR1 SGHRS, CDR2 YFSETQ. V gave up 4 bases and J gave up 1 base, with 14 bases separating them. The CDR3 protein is CASSPSRLGNTEAFF. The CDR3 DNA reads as TGCGCCAGCAGCCCTTCTAGGTTAGGGAACACTGAAGCTTTCTTT.

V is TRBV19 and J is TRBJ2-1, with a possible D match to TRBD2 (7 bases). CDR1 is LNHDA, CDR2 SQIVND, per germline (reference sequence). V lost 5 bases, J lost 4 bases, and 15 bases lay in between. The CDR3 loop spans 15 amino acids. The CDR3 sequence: CASSLGGLLYNEQFF. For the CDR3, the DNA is TGTGCCAGTAGTCTGGGGGGGCTCCTATACAATGAGCAGTTCTTC.

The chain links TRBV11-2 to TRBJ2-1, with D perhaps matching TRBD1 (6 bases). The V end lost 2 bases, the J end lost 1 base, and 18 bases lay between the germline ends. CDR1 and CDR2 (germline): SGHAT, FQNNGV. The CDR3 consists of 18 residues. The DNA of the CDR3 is TGTGCCAGCAGCTTACGGACAGTGGCGTCTAGATCCTACAATGAGCAGTTCTTC. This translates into CASSLRTVASRSYNEQFF.

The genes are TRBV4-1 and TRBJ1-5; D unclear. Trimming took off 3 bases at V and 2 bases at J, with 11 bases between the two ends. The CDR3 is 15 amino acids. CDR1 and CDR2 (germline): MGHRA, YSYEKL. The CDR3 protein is CASSHPSVGNQPQHF. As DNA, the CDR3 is TGCGCCAGCAGCCATCCCTCGGTGGGCAATCAGCCCCAGCATTTT.

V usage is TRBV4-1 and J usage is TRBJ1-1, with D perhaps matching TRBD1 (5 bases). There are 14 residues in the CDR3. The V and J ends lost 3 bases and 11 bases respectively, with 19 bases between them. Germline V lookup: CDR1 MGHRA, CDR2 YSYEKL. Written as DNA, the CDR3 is TGCGCCAGCAGCCACCCCCCCGGGGGGGGTTGGGCTTTCTTT. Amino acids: CASSHPPGGGWAFF.

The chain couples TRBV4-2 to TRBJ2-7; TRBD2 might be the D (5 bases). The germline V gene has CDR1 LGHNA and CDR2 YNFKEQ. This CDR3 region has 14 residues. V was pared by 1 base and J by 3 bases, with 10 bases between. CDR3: CASSQGAGDYEQYF. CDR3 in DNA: TGTGCCAGCAGCCAAGGTGCCGGGGACTACGAGCAGTACTTC.

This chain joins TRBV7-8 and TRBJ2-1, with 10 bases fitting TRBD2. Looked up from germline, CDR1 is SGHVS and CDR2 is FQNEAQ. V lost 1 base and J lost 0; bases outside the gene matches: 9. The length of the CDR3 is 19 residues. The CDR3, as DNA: TGTGCCAGCAGCTTAGGGCTCTTACTAGCGGGAAGCTCCTACAATGAGCAGTTCTTC. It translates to CASSLGLLLAGSSYNEQFF.

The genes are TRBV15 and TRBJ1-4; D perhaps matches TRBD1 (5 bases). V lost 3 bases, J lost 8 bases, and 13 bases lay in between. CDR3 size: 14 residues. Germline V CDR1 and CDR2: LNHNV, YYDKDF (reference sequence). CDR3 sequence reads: CATSRGGIGEKLFF. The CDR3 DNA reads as TGTGCCACCAGCAGGGGGGGGATAGGCGAAAAACTGTTTTTT.

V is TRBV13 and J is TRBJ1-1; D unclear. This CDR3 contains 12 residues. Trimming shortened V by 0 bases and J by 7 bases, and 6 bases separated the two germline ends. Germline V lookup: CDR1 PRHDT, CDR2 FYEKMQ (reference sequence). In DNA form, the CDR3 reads TGTGCCAGCAGCTTAGGGGGAGGTGAAGCTTTCTTT. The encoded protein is CASSLGGGEAFF.

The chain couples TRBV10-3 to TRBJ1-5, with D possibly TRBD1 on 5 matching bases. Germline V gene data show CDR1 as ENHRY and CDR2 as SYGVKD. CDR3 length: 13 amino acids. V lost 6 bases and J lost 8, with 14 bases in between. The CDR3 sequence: CAIRDIDSEPQHF. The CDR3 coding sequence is TGTGCCATCAGGGACATAGACTCCGAGCCCCAGCATTTT.

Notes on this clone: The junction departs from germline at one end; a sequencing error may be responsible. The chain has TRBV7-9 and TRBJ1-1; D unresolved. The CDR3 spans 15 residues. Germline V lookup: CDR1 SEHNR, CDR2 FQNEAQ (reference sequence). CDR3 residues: CSSSPAGGLGTEAFF. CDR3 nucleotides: TGTTCCAGCAGCCCCGCGGGAGGGCTGGGCACTGAAGCTTTCTTT.

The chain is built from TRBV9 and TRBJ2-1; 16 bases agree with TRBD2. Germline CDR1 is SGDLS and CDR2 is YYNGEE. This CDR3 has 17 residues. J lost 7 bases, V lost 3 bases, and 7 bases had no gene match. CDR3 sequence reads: CASSASTGLAGGNEQFF. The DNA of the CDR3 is TGTGCCAGCAGCGCGAGCACGGGACTAGCGGGGGGGAATGAGCAGTTCTTC.

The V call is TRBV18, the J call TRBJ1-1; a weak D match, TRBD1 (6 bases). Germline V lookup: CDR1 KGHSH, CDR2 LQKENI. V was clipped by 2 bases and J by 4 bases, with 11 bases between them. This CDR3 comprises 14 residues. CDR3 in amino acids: CASSPNRVGTEAFF. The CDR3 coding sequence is TGTGCCAGCTCACCAAACAGGGTGGGCACTGAAGCTTTCTTT. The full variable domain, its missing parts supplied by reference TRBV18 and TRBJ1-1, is NAGVMQNPRHLVRRRGQEARLRCSPMKGHSHVYWYRQLPEEGLKFMVYLQKENIIDESGMPKERFSAEFPKEGPSILRIQQVVRGDSAAYFCASSPNRVGTEAFFGQGTRLTVV.

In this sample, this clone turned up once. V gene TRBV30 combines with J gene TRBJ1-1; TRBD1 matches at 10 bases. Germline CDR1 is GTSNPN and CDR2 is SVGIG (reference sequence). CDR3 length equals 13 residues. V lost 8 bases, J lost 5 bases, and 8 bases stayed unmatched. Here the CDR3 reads CASRQGAGTEAFF. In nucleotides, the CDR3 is TGTGCCAGCAGACAGGGGGCAGGGACTGAAGCTTTCTTT.

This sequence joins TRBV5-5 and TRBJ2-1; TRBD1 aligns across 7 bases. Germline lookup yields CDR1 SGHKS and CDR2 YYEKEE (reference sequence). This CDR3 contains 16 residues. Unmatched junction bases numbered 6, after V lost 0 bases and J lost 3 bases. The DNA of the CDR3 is TGTGCCAGCAGCTTGGCTACAGGGGTGTTCTACAATGAGCAGTTCTTC. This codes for CASSLATGVFYNEQFF.

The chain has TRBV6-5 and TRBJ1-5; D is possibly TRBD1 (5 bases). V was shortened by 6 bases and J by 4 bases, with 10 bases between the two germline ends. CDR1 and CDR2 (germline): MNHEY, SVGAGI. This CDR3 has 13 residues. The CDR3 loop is CASRYGANQPQHF. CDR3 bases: TGTGCCAGCAGATATGGGGCGAATCAGCCCCAGCATTTT.

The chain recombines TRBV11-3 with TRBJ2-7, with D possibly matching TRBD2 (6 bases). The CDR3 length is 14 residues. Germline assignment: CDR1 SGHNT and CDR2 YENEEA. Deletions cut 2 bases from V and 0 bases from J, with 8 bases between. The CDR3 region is CASSLSSGSYEQYF. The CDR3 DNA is TGTGCCAGCAGCTTAAGTAGCGGCTCCTACGAGCAGTACTTC.

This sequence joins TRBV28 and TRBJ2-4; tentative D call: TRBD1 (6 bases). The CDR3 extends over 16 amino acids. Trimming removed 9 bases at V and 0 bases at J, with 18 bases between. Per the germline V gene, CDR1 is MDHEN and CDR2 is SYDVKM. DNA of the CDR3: TGTGCCAGTTCACAGGGAAGGGGTATAGCCAAAAACATTCAGTACTTC. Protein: CASSQGRGIAKNIQYF.

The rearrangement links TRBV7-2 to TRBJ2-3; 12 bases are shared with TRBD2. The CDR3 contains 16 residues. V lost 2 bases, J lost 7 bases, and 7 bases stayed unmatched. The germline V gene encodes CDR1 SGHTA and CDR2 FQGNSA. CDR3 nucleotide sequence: TGTGCCAGCAGCTTAAAACGACTAGCGGGGGAACATACGCAGTATTTT. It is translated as CASSLKRLAGEHTQYF.

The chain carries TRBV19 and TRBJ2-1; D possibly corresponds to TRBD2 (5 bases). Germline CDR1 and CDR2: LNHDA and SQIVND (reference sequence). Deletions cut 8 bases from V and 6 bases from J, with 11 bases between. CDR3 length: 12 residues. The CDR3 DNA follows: TGTGCCAGTTGGGGAGATAGCAATGAGCAGTTCTTC. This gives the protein CASWGDSNEQFF.

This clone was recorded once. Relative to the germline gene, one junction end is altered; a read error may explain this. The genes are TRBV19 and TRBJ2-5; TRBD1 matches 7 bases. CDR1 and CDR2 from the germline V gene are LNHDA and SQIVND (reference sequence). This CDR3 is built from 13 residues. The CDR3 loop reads CASSIRGQGTQYF. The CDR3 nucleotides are TGTGCCAGTAGTATAAGGGGGCAAGGGACCCAGTACTTC.

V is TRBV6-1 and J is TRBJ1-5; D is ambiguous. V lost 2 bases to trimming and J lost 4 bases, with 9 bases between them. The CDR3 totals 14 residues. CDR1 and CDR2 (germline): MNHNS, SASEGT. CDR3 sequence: CASSESGQNQPQHF. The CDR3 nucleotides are TGTGCCAGCAGTGAATCAGGTCAGAATCAGCCCCAGCATTTT.

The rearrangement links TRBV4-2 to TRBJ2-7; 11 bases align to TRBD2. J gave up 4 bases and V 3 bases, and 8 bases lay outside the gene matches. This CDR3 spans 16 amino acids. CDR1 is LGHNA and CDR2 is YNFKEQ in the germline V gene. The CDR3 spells CASSQATSGINYEQYF. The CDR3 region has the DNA TGTGCCAGCAGCCAGGCGACTAGCGGGATTAATTACGAGCAGTACTTC.

CDR3 protein: CASSYSNEGGKAFF. The CDR3 DNA sequence: TGTGCCAGCAGTTACTCGAACGAGGGAGGGAAAGCTTTCTTT. This rearrangement joins TRBV6-5 to TRBJ1-1, with unresolved D. Germline CDR1 and CDR2: MNHEY and SVGAGI. Between the trimmed V and J ends, which lost 0 bases and 9 bases, there was a span of 14 bases. This CDR3 has 14 amino acids.